This T cell receptor beta chain was retrieved from a study of T cell responses to AZD1222 COVID-19 vaccine. Study findings and constraints: There were mostly white British donors and more females than males, and clonal diversity was possibly underestimated. Repertoire sampling occurred only after the peak T cell response. Spike-specific TCR breadth and depth both grew after two AZD1222 doses. Per reports, nearly half of all spike-specific TCRs target regions that are unmutated in variants.

In the case of this clone: The antigen remains undetermined.

Repertoires were generated with immunoSEQ multiplex PCR, while TCRdb's copy carries only in-frame clones and drops some. Here the sample spans some 110,000 clones, more than 75% being singletons. With 2 bases removed from V and 8 bases from J, the gap between germline ends came to 18 bases. The CDR3 is 14 residues long. Germline V gene data show CDR1 as GTSNPN and CDR2 as SVGIG (reference sequence). The chain couples TRBV30 to TRBJ1-2, with a possible D match to TRBD1 (6 bases). The material sequenced was peripheral blood, taken 28 days after the second dose of the MenACWY control vaccine. The receptor was derived from an adult who received the MenACWY meningococcal vaccine as a control. CDR3 bases: TGTGCCTGGAGTTTTAGGACAGTCAAAGACGGCTACACCTTC. It translates to CAWSFRTVKDGYTF.